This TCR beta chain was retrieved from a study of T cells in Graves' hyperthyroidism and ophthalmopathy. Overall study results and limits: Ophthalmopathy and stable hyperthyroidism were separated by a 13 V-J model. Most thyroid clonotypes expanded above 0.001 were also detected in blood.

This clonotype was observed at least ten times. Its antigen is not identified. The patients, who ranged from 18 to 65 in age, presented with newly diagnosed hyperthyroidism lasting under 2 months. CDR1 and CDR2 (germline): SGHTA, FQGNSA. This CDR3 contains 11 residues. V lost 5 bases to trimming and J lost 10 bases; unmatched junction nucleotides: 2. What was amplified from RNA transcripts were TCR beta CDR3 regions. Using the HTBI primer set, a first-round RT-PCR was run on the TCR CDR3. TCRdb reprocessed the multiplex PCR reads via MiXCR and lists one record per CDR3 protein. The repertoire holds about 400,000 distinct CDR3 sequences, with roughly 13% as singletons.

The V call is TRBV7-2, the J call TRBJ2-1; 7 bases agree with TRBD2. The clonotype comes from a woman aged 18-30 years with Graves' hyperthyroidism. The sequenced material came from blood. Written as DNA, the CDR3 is TGTGCCAGCAGCCGAGCGGGGGAGCAGTTCTTC. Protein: CASSRAGEQFF.